This T cell receptor beta chain appears in the sequencing data of a study of Graves' ophthalmopathy and Graves' hyperthyroidism. The CDR3 has 13 residues. The ends were cut back, 2 bases at V and 8 bases at J, with 12 bases in the middle. Germline V gene sequence: CDR1 LGHDT, CDR2 YNNKEL (reference sequence). TCR beta CDR3 regions were amplified from RNA transcripts. A first-round RT-PCR used HTBI primers, followed by a second-round multiplex PCR. From the multiplex PCR reads, TCRdb called clonotypes with MiXCR, one entry per CDR3 protein. Of around 1.1 million distinct CDR3 sequences listed, 35% to 45% are singletons. Many counts were recorded for this clonotype.

The chain is built from TRBV3-1 and TRBJ1-2, with D possibly matching TRBD1 (6 bases). The source of this sequence is an adult man with Graves' hyperthyroidism. Sequencing input: peripheral blood or thyroid tissue (not recorded which). Here the CDR3 reads CASSQSQGIGYTF. The DNA for the CDR3 is TGTGCCAGCAGCCAATCCCAGGGGATCGGCTACACCTTC.